These 30 T cell receptor beta chains were sequenced from one sample in a study of spatial heterogeneity in lung cancer. Study-wide results and limits: Tumor mutation counts were tracked by expanded intratumoral alpha and beta TCR counts.

This sample's time point: sample taken at primary tumor resection. Via MiXCR, TCRdb re-called the 5' RACE reads, giving one row per CDR3 protein. In the table there are about 5,600 distinct CDR3 sequences, about 7.7% of which are singletons. These receptors lack a known antigen. The sample consisted of lung tumor tissue, taken at surgery. These receptors originate from a female donor with early-stage non-small cell lung cancer.

This clonotype was counted at least ten times. Being off target in a library aimed at alpha chains, this beta chain has a size of little meaning. The rearrangement uses TRBV4-3 and TRBJ1-1; no clear D. Germline lookup yields CDR1 LGHNA and CDR2 YSLEER. V shed 3 bases and J shed 1 base, with 9 bases lying between them. The CDR3 is 14 amino acids. The CDR3 reads CASSQKVQNTEAFF. The DNA of the CDR3 is TGCGCCAGCAGCCAGAAGGTACAGAACACTGAAGCTTTCTTT.

By proportion, this clonotype is medium-sized. In a library made to pick up alpha chains, this beta chain is a stray read with a size that means little. The CDR3 sequence: CASSRPSTGLGNQPQHF. CDR3 nucleotide sequence: TGTGCCAGCAGTCGCCCCTCGACAGGTCTGGGCAATCAGCCCCAGCATTTT. The chain recombines TRBV6-2 or TRBV6-3 with TRBJ1-5; tentatively, D is TRBD1 (6 bases). The V end was cut by 5 bases, the J end by 2 bases, with 19 bases between. Germline V gene lookup returns CDR1 MNHEY and CDR2 SVGEGT. CDR3 length: 17 amino acids.

Points on this clonotype: This beta chain is an off-target read within a library intended for alpha chains, so its frequency means little. This chain uses TRBV11-2 with TRBJ2-3; D not certain. V gave up 5 bases and J gave up 3 bases, with 9 bases separating them. The CDR3 runs 13 residues. CDR1 is SGHAT, CDR2 FQNNGV, per germline. CDR3 DNA sequence: TGTGCCAGCAGCGAACAGCCTACAGATACGCAGTATTTT. Protein: CASSEQPTDTQYF.

This clonotype came up many times. This beta chain is a stray sequence in a library constructed for alpha chains; its clone size is not meaningful. CDR3 DNA sequence: TGTGCCAGCAGCTTAGCCGGCCAGATATCGACACCCCTCCACTTT. Protein product: CASSLAGQISTPLHF. This sequence joins TRBV7-2 and TRBJ1-6; D gene ambiguous. The CDR3 consists of 15 residues. CDR1 and CDR2 (germline): SGHTA, FQGNSA. The germline V and J ends were trimmed by 0 bases and 11 bases, with 14 bases remaining between them.

In this sample, this clonotype turned up many times. The size of this beta chain means little, since it is a stray read in a library made for alpha chains. The rearrangement links TRBV6-5 to TRBJ1-2, with a tentative D call TRBD1 (6 bases). V lost 0 bases to trimming and J lost 3 bases, with 17 bases between them. Germline V gene data show CDR1 as MNHEY and CDR2 as SVGAGI. CDR3 size: 17 residues. For the CDR3, the DNA is TGTGCCAGCAGTTACTCGTCCATGGACAGTCGGGACTATGGCTACACCTTC. Its protein is CASSYSSMDSRDYGYTF.

This clonotype is medium-sized in the sample. Because this beta chain is a stray read in a library intended to capture alpha chains, its abundance should not be given much weight. The chain employs TRBV12-3 or TRBV12-4 and TRBJ2-3; D is uncertain. Trimming removed 1 base from V and 2 bases from J, with 7 bases in between. This CDR3 contains 14 residues. CDR3 protein: CASSLGGFTDTQYF. CDR3 nucleotide sequence: TGTGCCAGCAGTTTAGGCGGCTTCACAGATACGCAGTATTTT.

This clonotype appeared many times. The size of this beta chain means little, since it is a stray read in a library made for alpha chains. The chain combines TRBV10-3 with TRBJ1-2; weak D call: TRBD1 (6 bases). Between the trimmed V and J ends, which lost 3 bases and 6 bases, there was a span of 11 bases. Germline CDR1 ENHRY, CDR2 SYGVKD. There are 13 residues in the CDR3. CDR3 DNA sequence: TGTGCCATCAGTGAACACAGGGTGGATGGCTACACCTTC. It encodes CAISEHRVDGYTF.

This clonotype was observed many times. As an off-target read in a library built for alpha chains, this beta chain has a frequency of little significance. The rearrangement joins TRBV29-1 to TRBJ2-5; perhaps TRBD2 as D (6 bases). V shed 7 bases and J shed 1 base, with 16 bases lying between them. Per germline, CDR1 SQVTM and CDR2 ANQGSEA. The CDR3 covers 14 residues. CDR3: CSAGLLAPQETQYF. CDR3 nucleotides: TGCAGCGCTGGACTACTGGCGCCCCAAGAGACCCAGTACTTC.

Ten or more counts support this clonotype. The library was prepared for alpha chains; this beta chain is a stray read, so its frequency means little. This chain uses TRBV6-6 with TRBJ1-6; no reliable D call. Trimming left V 4 bases short and J 7 bases short, with 11 bases between. The CDR3 covers 14 residues. Germline CDR1 MNHNY, CDR2 SVGAGI (reference sequence). In nucleotides, the CDR3 is TGTGCCAGCAGTTTCGCTGGATTCAATTCACCCCTCCACTTT. Its translation: CASSFAGFNSPLHF.

This clonotype rates as medium-sized. A library made for alpha chains picked up this beta chain off target, so its size means little. The CDR3 here is CASSQLKLMGLYEQYF. Written as DNA, the CDR3 is TGTGCCAGCAGCCAATTGAAACTAATGGGTCTATACGAGCAGTACTTC. V and J are TRBV13 and TRBJ2-7; D not resolved. The germline CDR1 and CDR2 sequences are PRHDT and FYEKMQ (reference sequence). V shed 5 bases and J shed 4 bases, with 21 bases lying between them. This CDR3 has 16 residues.

This clonotype has at least ten counts. The library was prepared for alpha chains; this beta chain is a stray read, so its frequency means little. This sequence joins TRBV3-1 and TRBJ2-7, with 7 bases identical to TRBD1. The trim removed 6 bases at V and 2 bases at J, leaving 4 bases unmatched. CDR3 length equals 13 residues. CDR1 and CDR2 from the germline V gene are LGHDT and YNNKEL (reference sequence). The CDR3 spells CASRPTGTYEQYF. The CDR3 coding sequence is TGTGCCAGCAGGCCGACAGGGACCTACGAGCAGTACTTC.

As regards this clonotype: This beta chain appears as a stray read in a library generated for alpha chains; its size is not informative. CDR3 sequence: CSAASADTMNTEAFF. DNA for the CDR3: TGCAGTGCTGCAAGCGCCGATACTATGAACACTGAAGCTTTCTTT. This chain connects TRBV20-1 to TRBJ1-1; D remains ambiguous. This CDR3 region has 15 residues. Per germline, CDR1 DFQATT and CDR2 SNEGSKA (reference sequence). V lost 5 bases, J lost 0 bases, and 16 bases lay in between.

Ten or more counts support this clonotype. This beta chain is a stray sequence in a library constructed for alpha chains; its clone size is not meaningful. The J gene is TRBJ2-5, the V gene TRBV7-2; D remains unclear. CDR1 and CDR2 (germline): SGHTA, FQGNSA. The V gene lost 5 bases and the J gene lost 1 base, with 14 bases spanning the gap. The CDR3 length is 15 residues. CDR3 residues: CASSGIPPLQETQYF. CDR3 DNA: TGTGCCAGCAGCGGGATCCCCCCCCTCCAAGAGACCCAGTACTTC.

This clonotype was observed many times. With the library built for alpha chains, this beta chain is off target and its frequency is not meaningful. The chain links TRBV9 to TRBJ2-4; 15 bases are shared with TRBD2. The V and J ends lost 4 bases and 0 bases, in that order; junction bases with no gene match: 11. Germline assignment: CDR1 SGDLS and CDR2 YYNGEE. The CDR3 loop spans 20 amino acids. As DNA, the CDR3 is TGTGCCAGCAGCCCGACGGGACTAGCGGGAGGAAACCTAGCCAAAAACATTCAGTACTTC. It specifies CASSPTGLAGGNLAKNIQYF. Looking up the rest from reference TRBV9 and TRBJ2-4 gives the full variable domain: DSGVTQTPKHLITATGQRVTLRCSPRSGDLSVYWYQQSLDQGLQFLIQYYNGEERAKGNILERFSAQQFPDLHSELNLSSLELGDSALYFCASSPTGLAGGNLAKNIQYFGAGTRLSVL.

This clonotype is termed medium-sized. This beta chain is off target for a library built for alpha chains, so its abundance means little. The genes are TRBV20-1 and TRBJ2-3, with D perhaps matching TRBD1 (7 bases). Trimming removed 0 bases from V and 5 bases from J, with 12 bases in between. Germline CDR1 reads DFQATT; CDR2 reads SNEGSKA (reference sequence). The CDR3 is 14 amino acids. The CDR3: CSARDFQGGDTQYF. The CDR3 region has the DNA TGCAGTGCTAGAGATTTCCAGGGGGGAGATACGCAGTATTTT.

This clonotype was seen at least ten times. This beta chain lies outside the target of a library built for alpha chains; its clone size means little. V usage is TRBV19 and J usage is TRBJ2-7, with TRBD1 matching over 8 bases. The germline V gene has CDR1 LNHDA and CDR2 SQIVND (reference sequence). The CDR3 covers 14 residues. V lost 5 bases and J lost 7; bases outside the gene matches: 10. The CDR3 DNA reads as TGTGCCAGTAGTTCGGCAGGGGGCCTGCGGGAGCAGTACTTC. As protein: CASSSAGGLREQYF.

This clonotype is medium-sized (0.01 to 0.1%). This beta chain slipped into a library made for alpha chains as a stray read, so its size is not meaningful. The chain recombines TRBV6-4 with TRBJ1-1; 10 positions agree with TRBD1. The CDR3 has 15 residues. V was pared by 4 bases and J by 12 bases, with 14 bases of the junction left unmatched. The germline V gene has CDR1 MRHNA and CDR2 SNTAGT. CDR3 amino acids: CASSANPGQGGLTFF. The CDR3 nucleotides read TGTGCCAGCAGTGCCAACCCCGGACAGGGGGGTTTGACTTTCTTT.

Relative to its sample, this clonotype is medium-sized. This beta chain is a stray read from a library made for alpha chains; its abundance is not meaningful. This chain connects TRBV12-3 or TRBV12-4 to TRBJ2-3, with a tentative D call TRBD1 (6 bases). With 4 bases removed from V and 1 base from J, the gap between germline ends came to 6 bases. This CDR3 contains 13 residues. CDR3 nucleotide sequence: TGTGCCAGCAGTTACAGGGGCACAGATACGCAGTATTTT. It translates to CASSYRGTDTQYF.

In its sample, this clonotype was seen many times. This beta chain was picked up by a library intended for alpha chains and is off target, so its count carries little meaning. The chain couples TRBV4-3 to TRBJ2-1, with D perhaps being TRBD1 or TRBD2 (5 bases each). CDR1 and CDR2 (germline): LGHNA, YSLEER. The CDR3 loop spans 16 amino acids. V dropped 0 bases and J dropped 0 bases, with 9 bases sitting between them. Here the CDR3 DNA reads TGCGCCAGCAGCCAAGATTGGGGGAACTCCTACAATGAGCAGTTCTTC. This sequence encodes CASSQDWGNSYNEQFF.

This clonotype appeared many times. This beta chain turned up in a library designed for alpha chains; as an off-target read, its abundance says little. The chain joins TRBV18 to TRBJ1-1, with D possibly being TRBD1 (6 bases). CDR1 and CDR2 (germline): KGHSH, LQKENI. The CDR3 consists of 15 residues. Trimming left V 6 bases short and J 0 bases short, with 14 bases between. CDR3 bases: TGTGCCAGCTCTGGCCGGGACAAGTTGAACACTGAAGCTTTCTTT. This translates into CASSGRDKLNTEAFF.

This clonotype was detected many times. This beta chain appears as a stray read in a library generated for alpha chains; its size is not informative. V gene TRBV18 combines with J gene TRBJ1-1, with 10 bases identical to TRBD1. V was clipped by 5 bases and J by 4 bases; unmatched bases: 7. The germline gives CDR1 KGHSH, CDR2 LQKENI. This CDR3 contains 15 residues. The CDR3 nucleotides read TGTGCCAGCTCAGCTTCCGGGACAGGGGTCACTGAAGCTTTCTTT. Translating gives CASSASGTGVTEAFF.

This clonotype was observed many times. Because this beta chain is a stray read in a library intended to capture alpha chains, its abundance should not be given much weight. The genes are TRBV6-6 and TRBJ2-3, with 7 positions matching TRBD2. J gave up 5 bases and V 0 bases, and 14 bases lay outside the gene matches. This CDR3 has 18 residues. Germline V gene lookup returns CDR1 MNHNY and CDR2 SVGAGI (reference sequence). The CDR3 DNA reads as TGTGCCAGCAGTTACTCGTTAGGCGGGAGAGTTTTTGAAGATACGCAGTATTTT. Its protein is CASSYSLGGRVFEDTQYF.

This clonotype was recorded many times. Because this beta chain is a stray read in a library intended to capture alpha chains, its abundance should not be given much weight. The J gene is TRBJ2-1, the V gene TRBV27; 13 bases fit TRBD2. CDR3 size: 18 residues. V shed 5 bases and J 2 bases; nucleotides not matched to a gene: 9. The germline V gene encodes CDR1 MNHEY and CDR2 SMNVEV (reference sequence). CDR3 protein: CASSLRLAGGSPYNEQFF. DNA for the CDR3: TGTGCCAGCAGTCTCCGACTAGCGGGGGGCTCGCCCTACAATGAGCAGTTCTTC.

With respect to this clonotype: A library prepared for alpha chains yielded this beta chain as an off-target read; its size is of little meaning. The rearrangement links TRBV9 to TRBJ2-7; D may be TRBD2 (6 bases). Trimming removed 4 bases from V and 2 bases from J, with 16 bases in between. The CDR3 sequence is 15 residues long. Germline CDR1 reads SGDLS; CDR2 reads YYNGEE. The DNA of the CDR3 is TGTGCCAGCAGCATGGCCGCAGGACTAACCTACGAGCAGTACTTC. Protein sequence: CASSMAAGLTYEQYF.

This clonotype is medium-sized in the sample. With the library built for alpha chains, this beta chain is off target and its frequency is not meaningful. The gene calls are TRBV7-2 and TRBJ1-5; a possible D gene is TRBD1 (6 bases). CDR1 SGHTA and CDR2 FQGNSA come from the germline V gene. V was cut by 5 bases and J by 6 bases, with 11 bases left in between. CDR3 length: 13 residues. CDR3 nucleotides: TGTGCCAGCAGCCCGCAGGGGACTCAGCCCCAGCATTTT. Translation: CASSPQGTQPQHF.

This clonotype has a count of ten or more. This beta chain slipped into a library made for alpha chains as a stray read, so its size is not meaningful. The CDR3 sequence is CASSQGGIRDSSYNEQFF. CDR3 nucleotide sequence: TGCGCCAGCAGCCAAGGAGGGATCCGGGACTCGTCCTACAATGAGCAGTTCTTC. V is TRBV4-3 and J is TRBJ2-1, with TRBD2 as a possible D gene (6 bases). CDR1 is LGHNA and CDR2 is YSLEER in the germline V gene. The germline V and J ends were trimmed by 1 base and 1 base, with 17 bases remaining between them. The CDR3 has 18 residues.

This clonotype was detected only a few times. This beta chain represents an off-target read in a library built for alpha chains; its size is of limited meaning. J is TRBJ1-5 and V is TRBV29-1; 7 nucleotides line up with TRBD1. The CDR3 runs 11 residues. Looked up from germline, CDR1 is SQVTM and CDR2 is ANQGSEA. The V segment lost 6 bases and the J segment 8 bases; nucleotides outside the gene matches: 4. The CDR3 sequence: CSVPDREPQHF. The DNA of the CDR3 is TGCAGCGTACCCGACAGGGAGCCCCAGCATTTT.

By frequency in the sample, this clonotype is medium-sized. This beta chain is a stray sequence in a library constructed for alpha chains; its clone size is not meaningful. This chain joins TRBV28 and TRBJ2-1, with unresolved D. Looked up from germline, CDR1 is MDHEN and CDR2 is SYDVKM. The CDR3 spans 13 residues. V was pared by 4 bases and J by 8 bases, with 12 bases between. DNA of the CDR3: TGTGCCAGCAGTTCCTCGAACGTCGATGAGCAGTTCTTC. Its protein product is CASSSSNVDEQFF.

This clonotype was seen repeatedly, ten times or more. A library prepared for alpha chains yielded this beta chain as an off-target read; its size is of little meaning. The chain joins TRBV7-8 to TRBJ2-6; D remains unclear. V dropped 3 bases and J dropped 2 bases, with 8 bases sitting between them. The CDR3 runs to 15 residues. CDR1 is SGHVS and CDR2 is FQNEAQ in the germline V gene. In DNA, the CDR3 is TGTGCCAGCAGCTTTTCCGGGCCTGGGGCCAACGTCCTGACTTTC. Amino acids: CASSFSGPGANVLTF.

In its sample, this clonotype is medium-sized (0.01 to 0.1%). As an off-target read in a library built for alpha chains, this beta chain has a frequency of little significance. V gene TRBV5-4 combines with J gene TRBJ2-7; TRBD1 or TRBD2 may be the D gene (5 bases each). The CDR3 loop spans 11 amino acids. CDR1 and CDR2 from the germline V gene are SGHNT and YYREEE (reference sequence). Trimming stripped 3 bases from V and 6 bases from J, with 7 bases between. This CDR3 reads CASSSGPEQYF. CDR3 sequence (DNA): TGTGCCAGCAGCTCGGGACCCGAGCAGTACTTC.